Listed here are 30 T cell receptor beta chains from one sample, sequenced in a study of T cell repertoires in cytomegalovirus infection. TCRdb reanalysed the reads using MiXCR and keeps one entry per CDR3 protein. The data show 450,000 to 650,000 distinct CDR3 sequences, roughly 42% seen once. These receptors are not linked to any known antigen. This specimen consisted of cultured PBMCs, obtained from culture after CMV antigen stimulation. The receptor set was obtained from a human donor in good health (CMV status not recorded). Some clones in this sample may be carry-over from other donors' samples.

This clonotype appeared a few times. V gene TRBV5-1 combines with J gene TRBJ2-5; 11 bases are a match to TRBD2. Germline CDR1 reads SGHRS; CDR2 reads YFSETQ. Trimming removed 4 bases from V and 0 bases from J; junction bases left unmatched: 11. The CDR3 is 18 residues long. The CDR3 DNA sequence: TGCGCCAGCAGCCCCCGGAGTAGCGGGGGGGCGTACCAAGAGACCCAGTACTTC. This translates into CASSPRSSGGAYQETQYF.

In this sample, this clonotype turned up a few times. This chain links TRBV4-1 with TRBJ1-6, with 9 bases matching TRBD1. Trimming at V came to 2 bases and at J to 10 bases, leaving 9 bases not matched to a gene. Germline V gene data show CDR1 as MGHRA and CDR2 as YSYEKL. This CDR3 region has 16 residues. The CDR3 loop is CASSQSPGQGKSPLHF. DNA of the CDR3: TGCGCCAGCAGCCAATCCCCGGGACAGGGCAAATCACCCCTCCACTTT.

This CDR3 reads CASSQGLYFRGGEAFF. In nucleotides, the CDR3 is TGTGCCAGCAGCCAAGGACTATACTTCAGGGGTGGTGAAGCTTTCTTT. The J gene is TRBJ1-1, the V gene TRBV3-1; tentatively, D is TRBD1 (6 bases). The CDR3 covers 16 residues. Trimming shortened V by 1 base and J by 7 bases, and 19 bases separated the two germline ends. Germline V gene data show CDR1 as LGHDT and CDR2 as YNNKEL (reference sequence).

V is TRBV2 and J is TRBJ2-7, with TRBD1 as a possible D gene (5 bases). CDR3 length: 12 residues. CDR1 is SNHLY, CDR2 FYNNEI, per germline. The ends were cut back, 10 bases at V and 2 bases at J, with 12 bases in the middle. CDR3 sequence: CATRRETYEQYF. CDR3 nucleotide sequence: TGTGCCACTCGCAGGGAAACCTACGAGCAGTACTTC.

The chain couples TRBV12-3 or TRBV12-4 to TRBJ2-2; D call uncertain. Trimming left V 6 bases short and J 6 bases short, with 11 bases between. This CDR3 comprises 13 residues. The CDR3 region has the DNA TGTGCCAGCAGCTCTAAGAGAGCCGGGGAGCTGTTTTTT. Its translation is CASSSKRAGELFF.

This sequence joins TRBV6-8 and TRBJ2-2, with 10 bases aligning to TRBD2. There are 15 residues in the CDR3. Germline V gives CDR1 MNHGY, CDR2 SAAAGT. The trim removed 5 bases at V and 5 bases at J, leaving 5 bases unmatched. The CDR3 loop reads CASSVPLAGTGELFF. The CDR3, as DNA: TGTGCCAGCAGTGTCCCACTAGCGGGGACCGGGGAGCTGTTTTTT.

The table lists this clonotype with a few counts. The chain is built from TRBV20-1 and TRBJ1-1; 7 bases fit TRBD1. CDR3 size: 14 residues. V was pared by 0 bases and J by 4 bases, with 5 bases of the junction left unmatched. Looked up from germline, CDR1 is DFQATT and CDR2 is SNEGSKA (reference sequence). In nucleotides, the CDR3 is TGCAGTGCTAGAGACAGCAGGGGGTTCACTGAAGCTTTCTTT. It specifies CSARDSRGFTEAFF.

This chain's CDR3 is CASSYTDRGYSNQPQHF. DNA of the CDR3: TGTGCCAGCAGTTACACTGACAGGGGGTATAGCAATCAGCCCCAGCATTTT. The chain couples TRBV6-6 to TRBJ1-5; TRBD1 matches 9 bases. The CDR3 length is 17 residues. The germline gives CDR1 MNHNY, CDR2 SVGAGI (reference sequence). The V and J ends lost 2 bases and 0 bases, in that order; junction bases with no gene match: 5.

This clonotype was seen a few times. The chain employs TRBV6-6 and TRBJ1-2; tentatively, D is TRBD1 (6 bases). Germline values: CDR1 MNHNY, CDR2 SVGAGI (reference sequence). V was trimmed by 7 bases and J by 5 bases, leaving 11 bases between them. There are 12 residues in the CDR3. The CDR3 loop reads CASTPGQYGYTF. The DNA of the CDR3 is TGTGCCAGCACCCCCGGACAGTATGGCTACACCTTC.

In this sample, this clonotype turned up a few times. The rearrangement uses TRBV7-9 and TRBJ2-7; D might be TRBD1 (9 bases). This CDR3 has 15 residues. Germline V gene lookup returns CDR1 SEHNR and CDR2 FQNEAQ (reference sequence). V was trimmed by 5 bases and J by 2 bases, leaving 16 bases between them. DNA for the CDR3: TGTGCCAGCAGCCCCGGGGGGGACAGGGCCTACGAGCAGTACTTC. Translation: CASSPGGDRAYEQYF. The whole variable domain, remainder taken from reference TRBV7-9 and TRBJ2-7, is DTGVSQNPRHKITKRGQNVTFRCDPISEHNRLYWYRQTLGQGPEFLTYFQNEAQLEKSRLLSDRFSAERPKGSFSTLEIQRTEQGDSAMYLCASSPGGDRAYEQYFGPGTRLTVT.

The V gene is TRBV6-2 or TRBV6-3, the J gene TRBJ2-3, with D unclear. This CDR3 has 12 amino acids. CDR1 MNHEY and CDR2 SVGEGT come from the germline V gene. V lost 5 bases to trimming and J lost 7 bases, with 10 bases between them. For the CDR3, the DNA is TGTGCCAGCAGTACCCGCGCCCATACGCAGTATTTT. This gives the protein CASSTRAHTQYF.

This clonotype came up many times. The CDR3 DNA reads as TGTGCCAGCAGACCCTTTTACGGCGGGATCCAGCCAGATACGCAGTATTTT. It encodes CASRPFYGGIQPDTQYF. V usage is TRBV7-8 and J usage is TRBJ2-3; TRBD2 might be the D (6 bases). V lost 6 bases and J lost 4, with 23 bases in between. The germline CDR1 and CDR2 sequences are SGHVS and FQNEAQ. The CDR3 length is 17 residues. The complete variable domain, with remaining parts taken from reference TRBV7-8 and TRBJ2-3, reads GAGVSQSPRYKVAKRGQDVALRCDPISGHVSLFWYQQALGQGPEFLTYFQNEAQLDKSGLPSDRFFAERPEGSVSTLKIQRTQQEDSAVYLCASRPFYGGIQPDTQYFGPGTRLTVL.

This chain uses TRBV20-1 with TRBJ2-1; 7 positions match TRBD2. The V and J ends lost 3 bases and 9 bases, in that order; junction bases with no gene match: 8. Looked up from germline, CDR1 is DFQATT and CDR2 is SNEGSKA (reference sequence). The CDR3 sequence is 13 residues long. The CDR3 region has the DNA TGCAGTGCTAGCGTTATAGCGGGCTTTGAGCAGTTCTTC. Protein sequence: CSASVIAGFEQFF.

This rearrangement joins TRBV20-1 to TRBJ2-1; the match to TRBD2 covers 10 bases. J was trimmed by 7 bases and V by 5 bases; bases with no gene match: 11. The CDR3 loop spans 15 amino acids. Germline loops: CDR1 DFQATT, CDR2 SNEGSKA (reference sequence). For the CDR3, the DNA is TGCAGTGCTGGAAGACCTAGCGGGAGTTTAAATGAGCAGTTCTTC. Protein: CSAGRPSGSLNEQFF.

The CDR3 bases are TGTGCCAGCACCTCATTCTACGAGCAGTACTTC. This codes for CASTSFYEQYF. The gene calls are TRBV28 and TRBJ2-7; unclear D gene. Germline lookup yields CDR1 MDHEN and CDR2 SYDVKM. The CDR3 has 11 amino acids. Trimming pared 7 bases from V and 3 bases from J, leaving 7 bases between.

Turning to this clonotype: One junction end disagrees with the germline gene, perhaps due to a read error. This chain connects TRBV20-1 to TRBJ2-5; perhaps TRBD1 as D (5 bases). The CDR3 totals 13 residues. Germline V gene lookup returns CDR1 DFQATT and CDR2 SNEGSKA (reference sequence). The CDR3 DNA sequence: TGCAGTGTTAGAGTTTGGGGCGGAGAGACCCAGTACTTC. Translated: CSVRVWGGETQYF.

This chain uses TRBV7-6 with TRBJ2-2; D is possibly TRBD2 (6 bases). Between the trimmed V and J ends, which lost 2 bases and 7 bases, there was a span of 11 bases. The CDR3 is 14 amino acids. The germline V gene encodes CDR1 SGHVS and CDR2 FNYEAQ. CDR3 in DNA: TGTGCCAGCAGCTTAAGGTCGGGGGACGGGGAGCTGTTTTTT. It encodes CASSLRSGDGELFF.

This clonotype was picked up a small number of times. Here the CDR3 reads CASSTGTLTYEQYF. The CDR3 coding sequence is TGTGCCAGTAGTACCGGGACACTGACCTACGAGCAGTACTTC. The genes are TRBV19 and TRBJ2-7; D perhaps matches TRBD1 (6 bases). The CDR3 extends over 14 amino acids. Germline assignment: CDR1 LNHDA and CDR2 SQIVND (reference sequence). With 4 bases removed from V and 2 bases from J, the gap between germline ends came to 12 bases.

The chain carries TRBV4-1 and TRBJ2-1, with 10 bases identical to TRBD2. Per the germline V gene, CDR1 is MGHRA and CDR2 is YSYEKL. The length of the CDR3 is 17 residues. V lost 6 bases to trimming and J lost 6 bases; unmatched junction nucleotides: 14. CDR3 sequence: CASSSSGGARVSNEQFF. In nucleotides, the CDR3 is TGCGCCAGCAGTTCCAGCGGGGGGGCCAGAGTTTCCAATGAGCAGTTCTTC.

The chain has TRBV12-3 or TRBV12-4 and TRBJ1-5, with 7 bases lining up with TRBD1. The ends lost 0 bases at V and 5 bases at J; junction bases unmatched: 10. The CDR3 loop spans 17 amino acids. CDR3 in DNA: TGTGCCAGCAGTTTAGCGCCATGGGGACAGAGCGATCAGCCCCAGCATTTT. Translated, it gives CASSLAPWGQSDQPQHF.

The chain is built from TRBV29-1 and TRBJ2-3; 14 bases are shared with TRBD2. The CDR3 length is 17 residues. The germline gives CDR1 SQVTM, CDR2 ANQGSEA. V dropped 3 bases and J dropped 6; count of bases not matched to a gene: 11. CDR3: CSVEGGTSGSGYDTQYF. CDR3 bases: TGCAGCGTTGAGGGGGGGACTAGCGGGAGCGGATACGATACGCAGTATTTT.

This chain joins TRBV12-3 or TRBV12-4 and TRBJ1-5; weak D call: TRBD1 (5 bases). Trimming took 5 bases from V and 2 from J, leaving 13 bases between them. The CDR3 is made up of 15 amino acids. CDR3 DNA sequence: TGTGCCAGCAGTCCGGGGCCCGGGGGCAATCAGCCCCAGCATTTT. Translating it yields CASSPGPGGNQPQHF.

This clonotype was found a few times. The genes are TRBV18 and TRBJ2-7; possibly TRBD1 or TRBD2 for D (5 bases each). The germline V gene has CDR1 KGHSH and CDR2 LQKENI. With 5 bases removed from V and 10 bases from J, the gap between germline ends came to 24 bases. This CDR3 has 15 residues. The CDR3 DNA is TGTGCCAGCTCAACCGGGACGGAGAACCCCAATGGCCAGTACTTC. It encodes CASSTGTENPNGQYF.

This clonotype came up a few times. The CDR3 spells CASSRDHIAEAFF. The CDR3 DNA reads as TGTGCCAGCAGTCGAGATCATATAGCTGAAGCTTTCTTT. The chain joins TRBV12-3 or TRBV12-4 to TRBJ1-1; D is ambiguous. The CDR3 is 13 residues long. V shed 5 bases and J shed 6 bases, with 13 bases lying between them.

This chain connects TRBV7-6 to TRBJ1-6, with TRBD1 identical over 9 bases. CDR1 and CDR2 from the germline V gene are SGHVS and FNYEAQ. CDR3 length equals 18 residues. J lost 1 base, V lost 5 bases, and 9 bases had no gene match. CDR3 in amino acids: CASSPRDRVRSYNSPLHF. For the CDR3, the DNA is TGTGCCAGCAGCCCTCGGGACAGGGTTAGGTCCTATAATTCACCCCTCCACTTT.

A few counts support this clonotype. The chain carries TRBV6-1 and TRBJ2-3; 7 bases agree with TRBD1. CDR3 length: 16 residues. The junction had 15 bases not matched to a gene; V was cut back by 7 bases and J by 5 bases. The V gene's germline CDR1 is MNHNS and CDR2 SASEGT. The CDR3 nucleotides are TGTGCCAGCACAGCTCCGGGACAGCCATTAGTAGATACGCAGTATTTT. Amino acids: CASTAPGQPLVDTQYF.

The chain recombines TRBV5-1 with TRBJ2-2; 8 bases are shared with TRBD1. Germline V gene lookup returns CDR1 SGHRS and CDR2 YFSETQ. The CDR3 is 15 residues long. Germline trimming cut 0 bases from V and 9 bases from J; bases unmatched to any gene: 7. The CDR3, as DNA: TGCGCCAGCAGCTTGGGGACAGGGCTAAAGTGGGAGCTGTTTTTT. Translation: CASSLGTGLKWELFF.

This clonotype came up many times. CDR3 loop: CASSLTGGDADTQYF. The CDR3 nucleotides read TGTGCCAGCAGCTTAACGGGAGGGGATGCAGATACGCAGTATTTT. The J gene is TRBJ2-3, the V gene TRBV7-2; 8 bases fit TRBD2. J was trimmed by 4 bases and V by 2 bases; bases with no gene match: 5. The CDR3 is made up of 15 amino acids. Germline CDR1 is SGHTA and CDR2 is FQGNSA.

The V gene is TRBV20-1, the J gene TRBJ1-5; no clear D gene. CDR1 is DFQATT and CDR2 is SNEGSKA in the germline V gene (reference sequence). The V and J ends lost 2 bases and 4 bases respectively, with 15 bases between them. There are 15 residues in the CDR3. The CDR3 region has the DNA TGCAGTGCTAGATTCCGGGCGGAGTATAATCAGCCCCAGCATTTT. Protein: CSARFRAEYNQPQHF.

This clonotype was found many times. As DNA, the CDR3 is TGTGCCAGCAGCCCTCGGACGGATTCCTACGAGCAGTACTTC. Residues: CASSPRTDSYEQYF. The V and J genes are TRBV12-3 or TRBV12-4 and TRBJ2-7; D gene uncertain. V was pared by 6 bases and J by 1 base, with 13 bases between. The CDR3 contains 14 residues.